This T cell receptor (beta chain) was captured in a study of control samples from healthy donors and cancer patients. This clone was counted a single time. The data were produced by immunoSEQ multiplex PCR, yet TCRdb's version contains in-frame clones alone and is incomplete. The table has tens of thousands of clones, 83% seen once. Trimming at V came to 0 bases and at J to 1 base, leaving 5 bases not matched to a gene. The CDR3 consists of 17 residues. In germline, CDR1 is SGDLS, CDR2 YYNGEE. The receptor comes from a woman aged 55-70 years with lung cancer. The specimen was PBMCs. The rearrangement links TRBV9 to TRBJ2-2; the match to TRBD2 covers 8 bases. The CDR3, as DNA: TGTGCCAGCAGCGTAGGAGGCAGCGGGGGGAACACCGGGGAGCTGTTTTTT. This codes for CASSVGGSGGNTGELFF.